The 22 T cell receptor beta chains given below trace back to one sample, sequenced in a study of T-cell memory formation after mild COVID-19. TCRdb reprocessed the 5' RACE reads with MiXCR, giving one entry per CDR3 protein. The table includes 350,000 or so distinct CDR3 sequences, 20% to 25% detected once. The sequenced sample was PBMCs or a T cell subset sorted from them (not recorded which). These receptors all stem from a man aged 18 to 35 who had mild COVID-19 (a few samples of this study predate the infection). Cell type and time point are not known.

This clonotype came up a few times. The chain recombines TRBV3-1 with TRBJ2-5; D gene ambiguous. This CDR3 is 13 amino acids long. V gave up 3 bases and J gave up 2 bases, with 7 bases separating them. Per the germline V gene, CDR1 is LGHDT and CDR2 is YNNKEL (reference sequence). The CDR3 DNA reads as TGTGCCAGCAGCCAGTCCACTCAAGAGACCCAGTACTTC. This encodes CASSQSTQETQYF.

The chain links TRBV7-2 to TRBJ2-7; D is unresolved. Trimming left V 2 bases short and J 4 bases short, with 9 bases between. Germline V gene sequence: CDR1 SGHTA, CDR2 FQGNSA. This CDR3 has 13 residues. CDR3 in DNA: TGTGCCAGCAGCTTATCCCAGAGATACGAGCAGTACTTC. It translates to CASSLSQRYEQYF.

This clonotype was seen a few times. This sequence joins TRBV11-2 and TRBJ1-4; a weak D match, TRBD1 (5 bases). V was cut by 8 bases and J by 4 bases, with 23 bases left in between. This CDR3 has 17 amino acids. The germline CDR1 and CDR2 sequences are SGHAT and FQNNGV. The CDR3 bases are TGTGCCAGCGGCACACGGGGGAGGCCCTTTAGTAATGAAAAACTGTTTTTT. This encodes CASGTRGRPFSNEKLFF.

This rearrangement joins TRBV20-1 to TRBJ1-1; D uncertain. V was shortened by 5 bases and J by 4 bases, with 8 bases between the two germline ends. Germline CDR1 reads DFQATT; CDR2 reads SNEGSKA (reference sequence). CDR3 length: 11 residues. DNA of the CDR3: TGCAGTGCTTCGAAGGTCACTGAAGCTTTCTTT. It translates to CSASKVTEAFF.

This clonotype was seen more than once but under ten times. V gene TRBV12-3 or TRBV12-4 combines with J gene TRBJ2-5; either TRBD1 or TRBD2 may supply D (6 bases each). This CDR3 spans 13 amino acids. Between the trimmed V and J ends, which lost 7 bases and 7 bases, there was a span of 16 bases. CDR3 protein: CASTPGAGGTQYF. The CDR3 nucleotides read TGTGCCAGCACTCCGGGGGCTGGTGGGACCCAGTACTTC.

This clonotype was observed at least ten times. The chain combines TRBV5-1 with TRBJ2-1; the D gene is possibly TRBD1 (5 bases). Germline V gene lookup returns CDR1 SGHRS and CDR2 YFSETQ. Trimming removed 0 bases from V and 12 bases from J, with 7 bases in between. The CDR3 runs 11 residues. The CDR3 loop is CASSLEGAQFF. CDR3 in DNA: TGCGCCAGCAGCTTGGAAGGGGCGCAGTTCTTC.

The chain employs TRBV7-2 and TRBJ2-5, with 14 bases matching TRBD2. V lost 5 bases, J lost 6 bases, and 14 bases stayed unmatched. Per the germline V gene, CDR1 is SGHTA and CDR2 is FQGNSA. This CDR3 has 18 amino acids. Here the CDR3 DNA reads TGTGCCAGCAGCCCGCCGACTAGCGGGGGGGACTACAAGAAGACCCAGTACTTC. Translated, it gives CASSPPTSGGDYKKTQYF.

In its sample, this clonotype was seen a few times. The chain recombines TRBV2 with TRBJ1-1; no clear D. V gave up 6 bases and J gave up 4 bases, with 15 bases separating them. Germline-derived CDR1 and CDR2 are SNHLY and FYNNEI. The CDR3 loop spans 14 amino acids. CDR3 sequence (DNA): TGTGCCAGCAGGCCCCCCAAGGGAAGCACTGAAGCTTTCTTT. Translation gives CASRPPKGSTEAFF.

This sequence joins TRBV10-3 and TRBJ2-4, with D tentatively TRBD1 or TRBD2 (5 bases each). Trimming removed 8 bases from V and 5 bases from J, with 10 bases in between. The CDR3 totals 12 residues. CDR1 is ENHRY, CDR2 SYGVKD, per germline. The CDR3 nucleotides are TGTGCCATCGGGGGTGTCGAAAACATTCAGTACTTC. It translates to CAIGGVENIQYF.

The CDR3 coding sequence is TGTGCCAGCAGTTACTCTCGCCCTCCCGGGGCTTTCTTT. Its protein is CASSYSRPPGAFF. This chain links TRBV6-2 or TRBV6-3 with TRBJ1-1; D not resolved. Germline V CDR1 and CDR2: MNHEY, SVGEGT. This CDR3 contains 13 residues. Trimming pared 0 bases from V and 11 bases from J, leaving 13 bases between.

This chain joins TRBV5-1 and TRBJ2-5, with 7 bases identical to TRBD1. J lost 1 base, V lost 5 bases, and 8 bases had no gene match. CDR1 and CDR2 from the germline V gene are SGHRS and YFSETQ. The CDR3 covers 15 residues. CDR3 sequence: CASRRQGDPQETQYF. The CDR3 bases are TGCGCCAGCAGGCGACAGGGTGATCCCCAAGAGACCCAGTACTTC.

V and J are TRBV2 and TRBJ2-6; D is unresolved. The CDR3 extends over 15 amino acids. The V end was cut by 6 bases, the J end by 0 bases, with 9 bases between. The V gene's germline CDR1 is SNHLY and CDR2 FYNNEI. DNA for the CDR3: TGTGCCAGCAGCGGACGGACCTCTGGGGCCAACGTCCTGACTTTC. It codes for CASSGRTSGANVLTF. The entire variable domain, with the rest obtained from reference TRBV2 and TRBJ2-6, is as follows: EPEVTQTPSHQVTQMGQEVILRCVPISNHLYFYWYRQILGQKVEFLVSFYNNEISEKSEIFDDQFSVERPDGSNFTLKIRSTKLEDSAMYFCASSGRTSGANVLTFGAGSRLTVL.

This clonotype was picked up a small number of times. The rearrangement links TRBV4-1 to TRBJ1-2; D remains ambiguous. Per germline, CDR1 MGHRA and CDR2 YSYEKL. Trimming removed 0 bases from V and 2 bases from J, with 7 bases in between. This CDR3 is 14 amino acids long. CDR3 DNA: TGCGCCAGCAGCCAAGATCAGACAAACTATGGCTACACCTTC. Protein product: CASSQDQTNYGYTF.

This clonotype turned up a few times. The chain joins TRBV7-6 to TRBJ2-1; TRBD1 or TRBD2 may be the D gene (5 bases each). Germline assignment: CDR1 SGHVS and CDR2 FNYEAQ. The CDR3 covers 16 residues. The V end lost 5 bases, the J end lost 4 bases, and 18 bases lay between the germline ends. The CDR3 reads CASSPRGRSRYNEQFF. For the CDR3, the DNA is TGTGCCAGCAGCCCCCGGGGCCGCTCAAGGTACAATGAGCAGTTCTTC.

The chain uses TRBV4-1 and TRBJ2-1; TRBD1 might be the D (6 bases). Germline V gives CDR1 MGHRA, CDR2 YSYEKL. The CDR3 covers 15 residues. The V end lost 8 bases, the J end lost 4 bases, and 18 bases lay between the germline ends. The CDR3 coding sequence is TGCGCCAGCGGATTCTCCCCCGGGACATACAATGAGCAGTTCTTC. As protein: CASGFSPGTYNEQFF.

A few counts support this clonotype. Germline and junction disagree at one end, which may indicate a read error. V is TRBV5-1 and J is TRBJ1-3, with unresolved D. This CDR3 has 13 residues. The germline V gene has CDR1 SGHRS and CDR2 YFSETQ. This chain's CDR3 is CASKEYDAVQLSF. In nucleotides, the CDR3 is TGCGCCAGCAAAGAATATGACGCCGTTCAACTCTCCTTT.

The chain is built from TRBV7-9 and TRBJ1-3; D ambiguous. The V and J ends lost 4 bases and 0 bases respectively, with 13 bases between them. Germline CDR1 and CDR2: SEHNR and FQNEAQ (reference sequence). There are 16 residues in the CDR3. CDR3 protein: CASSSEGLSSGNTIYF. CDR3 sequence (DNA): TGTGCCAGCAGCTCCGAGGGCCTTAGCTCTGGAAACACCATATATTTT.

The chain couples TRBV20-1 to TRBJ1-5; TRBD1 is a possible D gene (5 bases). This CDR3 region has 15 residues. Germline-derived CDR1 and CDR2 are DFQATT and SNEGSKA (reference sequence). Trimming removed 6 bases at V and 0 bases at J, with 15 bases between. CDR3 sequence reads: CSALLGTDSNQPQHF. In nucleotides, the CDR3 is TGCAGTGCCCTCCTGGGGACGGATAGCAATCAGCCCCAGCATTTT.

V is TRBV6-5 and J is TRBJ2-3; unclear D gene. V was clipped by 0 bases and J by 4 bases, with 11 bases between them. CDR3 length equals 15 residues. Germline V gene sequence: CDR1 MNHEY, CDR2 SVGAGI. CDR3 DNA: TGTGCCAGCAGTTACTCGGTCACCCCCGCAGATACGCAGTATTTT. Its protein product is CASSYSVTPADTQYF.

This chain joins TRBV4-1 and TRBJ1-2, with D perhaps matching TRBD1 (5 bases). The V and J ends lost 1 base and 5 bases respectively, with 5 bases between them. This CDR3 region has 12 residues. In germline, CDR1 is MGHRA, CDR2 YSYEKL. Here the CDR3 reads CASSQAGYGYTF. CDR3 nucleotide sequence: TGCGCCAGCAGCCAAGCAGGGTATGGCTACACCTTC.

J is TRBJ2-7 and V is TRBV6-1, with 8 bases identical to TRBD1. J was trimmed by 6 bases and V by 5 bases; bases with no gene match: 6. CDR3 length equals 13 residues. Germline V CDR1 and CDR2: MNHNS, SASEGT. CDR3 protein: CASSTRGRREQYF. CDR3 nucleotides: TGTGCCAGCAGTACCAGGGGGCGACGCGAGCAGTACTTC.

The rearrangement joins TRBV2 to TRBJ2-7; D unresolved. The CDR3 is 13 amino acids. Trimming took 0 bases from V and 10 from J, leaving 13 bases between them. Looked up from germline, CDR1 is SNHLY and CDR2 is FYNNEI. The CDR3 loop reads CASSEAGFDKQYF. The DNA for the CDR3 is TGTGCCAGCAGTGAAGCGGGATTTGACAAACAGTACTTC.